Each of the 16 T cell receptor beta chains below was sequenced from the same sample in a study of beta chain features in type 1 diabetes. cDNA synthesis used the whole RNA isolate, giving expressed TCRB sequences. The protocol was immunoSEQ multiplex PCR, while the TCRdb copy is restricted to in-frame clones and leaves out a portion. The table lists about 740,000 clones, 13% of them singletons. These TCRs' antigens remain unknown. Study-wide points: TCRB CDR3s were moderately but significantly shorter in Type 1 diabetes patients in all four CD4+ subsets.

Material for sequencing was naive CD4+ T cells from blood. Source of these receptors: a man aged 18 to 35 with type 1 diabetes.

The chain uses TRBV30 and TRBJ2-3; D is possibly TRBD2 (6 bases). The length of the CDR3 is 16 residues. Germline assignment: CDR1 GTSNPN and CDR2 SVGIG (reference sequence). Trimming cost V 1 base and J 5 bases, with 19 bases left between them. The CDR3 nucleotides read TGTGCCTGGAGTGAGGACTGGAGGGGATTTGGAGATACGCAGTATTTT. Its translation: CAWSEDWRGFGDTQYF.

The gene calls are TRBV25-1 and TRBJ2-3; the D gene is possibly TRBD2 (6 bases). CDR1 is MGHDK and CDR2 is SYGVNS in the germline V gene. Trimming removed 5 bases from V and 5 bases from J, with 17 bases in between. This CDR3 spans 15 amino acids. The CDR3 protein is CASSNAGRHRDTQYF. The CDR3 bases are TGTGCCAGCAGTAATGCGGGAAGGCACAGAGATACGCAGTATTTT.

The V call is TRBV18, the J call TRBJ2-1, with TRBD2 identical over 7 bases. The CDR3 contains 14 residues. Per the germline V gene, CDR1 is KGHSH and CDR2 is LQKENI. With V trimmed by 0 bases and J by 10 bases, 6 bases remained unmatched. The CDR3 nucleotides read TGTGCCAGCTCACCACCCCCCACTAGCGAGGAGCAGTTCTTC. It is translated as CASSPPPTSEEQFF.

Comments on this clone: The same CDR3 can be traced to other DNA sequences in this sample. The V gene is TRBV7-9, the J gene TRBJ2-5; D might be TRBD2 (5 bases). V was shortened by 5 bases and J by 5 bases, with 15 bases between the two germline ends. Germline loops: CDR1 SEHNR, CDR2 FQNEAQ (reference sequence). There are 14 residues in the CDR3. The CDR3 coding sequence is TGTGCCAGCAGCCCCCCCGGAAGAGGGGAGACCCAGTACTTC. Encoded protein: CASSPPGRGETQYF.

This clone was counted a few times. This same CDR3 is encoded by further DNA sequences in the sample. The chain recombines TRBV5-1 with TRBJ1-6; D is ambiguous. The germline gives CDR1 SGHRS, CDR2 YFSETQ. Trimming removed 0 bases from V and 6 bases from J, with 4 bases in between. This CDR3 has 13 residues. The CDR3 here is CASSLESNSPLHF. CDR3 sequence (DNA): TGCGCCAGCAGCTTGGAGAGTAATTCACCCCTCCACTTT.

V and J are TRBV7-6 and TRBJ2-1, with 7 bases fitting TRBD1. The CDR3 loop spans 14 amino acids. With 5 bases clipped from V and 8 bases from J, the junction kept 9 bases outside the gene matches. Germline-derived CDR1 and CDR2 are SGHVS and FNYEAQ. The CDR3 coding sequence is TGTGCCAGCAGCCCCAGACAGGGATCCGATGAGCAGTTCTTC. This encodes CASSPRQGSDEQFF. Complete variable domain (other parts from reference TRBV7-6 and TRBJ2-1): GAGVSQSPRYKVTKRGQDVALRCDPISGHVSLYWYRQALGQGPEFLTYFNYEAQQDKSGLPNDRFSAERPEGSISTLTIQRTEQRDSAMYRCASSPRQGSDEQFFGPGTRLTVL.

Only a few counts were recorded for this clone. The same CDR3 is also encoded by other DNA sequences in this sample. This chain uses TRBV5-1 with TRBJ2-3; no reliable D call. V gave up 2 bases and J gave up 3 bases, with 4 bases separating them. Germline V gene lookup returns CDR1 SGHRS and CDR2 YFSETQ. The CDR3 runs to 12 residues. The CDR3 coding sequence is TGCGCCAGCAGCTTTGGGACAGATACGCAGTATTTT. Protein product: CASSFGTDTQYF. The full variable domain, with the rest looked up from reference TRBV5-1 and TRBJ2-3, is KAGVTQTPRYLIKTRGQQVTLSCSPISGHRSVSWYQQTPGQGLQFLFEYFSETQRNKGNFPGRFSGRQFSNSRSEMNVSTLELGDSALYLCASSFGTDTQYFGPGTRLTVL.

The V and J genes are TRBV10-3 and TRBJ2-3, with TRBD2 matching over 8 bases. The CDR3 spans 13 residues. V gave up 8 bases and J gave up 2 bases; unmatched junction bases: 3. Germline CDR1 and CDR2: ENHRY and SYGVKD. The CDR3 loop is CAILAGITDTQYF. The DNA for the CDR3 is TGTGCCATCCTAGCGGGCATCACAGATACGCAGTATTTT.

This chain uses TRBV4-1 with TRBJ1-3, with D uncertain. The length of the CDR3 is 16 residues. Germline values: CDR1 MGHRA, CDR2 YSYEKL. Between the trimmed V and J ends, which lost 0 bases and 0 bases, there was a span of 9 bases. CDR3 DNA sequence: TGCGCCAGCAGCCAAGATTTAGGAGGCTCTGGAAACACCATATATTTT. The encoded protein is CASSQDLGGSGNTIYF.

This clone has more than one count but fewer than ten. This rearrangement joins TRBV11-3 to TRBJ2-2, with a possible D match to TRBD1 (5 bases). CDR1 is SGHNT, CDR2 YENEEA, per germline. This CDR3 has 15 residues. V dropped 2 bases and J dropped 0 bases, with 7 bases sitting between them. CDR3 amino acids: CASSLQGTNTGELFF. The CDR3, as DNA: TGTGCCAGCAGCTTACAGGGCACGAACACCGGGGAGCTGTTTTTT. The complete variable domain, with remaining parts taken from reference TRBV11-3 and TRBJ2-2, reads EAGVVQSPRYKIIEKKQPVAFWCNPISGHNTLYWYLQNLGQGPELLIRYENEEAVDDSQLPKDRFSAERLKGVDSTLKIQPAELGDSAVYLCASSLQGTNTGELFFGEGSRLTVL.

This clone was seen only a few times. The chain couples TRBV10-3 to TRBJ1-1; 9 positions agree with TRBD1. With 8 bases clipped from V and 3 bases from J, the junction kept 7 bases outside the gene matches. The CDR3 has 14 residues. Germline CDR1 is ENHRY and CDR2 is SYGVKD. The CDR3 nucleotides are TGTGCCATCCGGGACAGGGTGTCGGACACTGAAGCTTTCTTT. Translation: CAIRDRVSDTEAFF.

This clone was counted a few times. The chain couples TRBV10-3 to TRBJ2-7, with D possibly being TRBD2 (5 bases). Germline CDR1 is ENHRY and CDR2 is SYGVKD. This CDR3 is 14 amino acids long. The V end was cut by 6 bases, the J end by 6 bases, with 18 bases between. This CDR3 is CAIRGDEGRSEQYF. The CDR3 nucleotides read TGTGCCATCAGGGGAGATGAGGGTAGGAGCGAGCAGTACTTC.

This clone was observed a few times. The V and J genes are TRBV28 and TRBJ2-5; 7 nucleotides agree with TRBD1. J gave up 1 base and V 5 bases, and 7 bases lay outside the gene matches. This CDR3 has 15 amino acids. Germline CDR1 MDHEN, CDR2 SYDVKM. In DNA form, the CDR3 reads TGTGCCAGCAGTCTGACAGGGATTGGCCAAGAGACCCAGTACTTC. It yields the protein CASSLTGIGQETQYF.

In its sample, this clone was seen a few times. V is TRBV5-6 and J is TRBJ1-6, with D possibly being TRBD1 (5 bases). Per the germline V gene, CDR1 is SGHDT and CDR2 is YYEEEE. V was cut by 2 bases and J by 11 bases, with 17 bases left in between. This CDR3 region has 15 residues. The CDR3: CASSFGQGSETPLHF. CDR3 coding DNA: TGTGCCAGCAGCTTCGGGCAGGGATCCGAGACACCCCTCCACTTT.

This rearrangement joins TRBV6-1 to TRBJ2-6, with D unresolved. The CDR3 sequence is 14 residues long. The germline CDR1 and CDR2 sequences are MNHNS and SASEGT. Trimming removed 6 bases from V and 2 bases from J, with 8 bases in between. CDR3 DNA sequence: TGTGCCAGCAGCGCCCAGGCTGGGGCCAACGTCCTGACTTTC. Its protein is CASSAQAGANVLTF.

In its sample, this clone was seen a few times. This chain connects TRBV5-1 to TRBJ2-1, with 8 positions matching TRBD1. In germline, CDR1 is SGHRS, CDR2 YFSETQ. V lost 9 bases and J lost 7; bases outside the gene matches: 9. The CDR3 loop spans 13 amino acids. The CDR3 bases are TGCGCCATCTCCGGGACAGGAACGAATGAGCAGTTCTTC. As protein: CAISGTGTNEQFF.